The following is a T cell receptor (beta chain) sequence with its context. Its antigen is still unknown. TCRdb's copy holds only in-frame clones and misses some; the assay was immunoSEQ multiplex PCR. Of about 150,000 clones detected, more than 80% appear once; the ten largest clones hold approximately 4%. Germline V gives CDR1 LNHDA, CDR2 SQIVND (reference sequence). The V end lost 4 bases, the J end lost 5 bases, and 18 bases lay between the germline ends. The CDR3 covers 16 residues. This sample is part of a study of T cell responses to AZD1222 COVID-19 vaccine. Study-level findings and limits: Most donors were white British, females outnumbered males, and clonal diversity was possibly underestimated. Nearly half of the spike-specific TCRs reportedly recognize variant regions that carry no mutations.

The chain joins TRBV19 to TRBJ1-5; D is perhaps TRBD1 (5 bases). Sequenced material: peripheral blood, taken on day 0 of AZD1222 vaccination. This sequence originates from an adult in good health. The CDR3 sequence is CASSKSWGRDHQPQHF. CDR3 coding DNA: TGTGCCAGTAGTAAATCCTGGGGCAGGGACCATCAGCCCCAGCATTTT.